These T cell receptor beta chains were read from a single sample in a study of blood T cell repertoires in COVID-19. The assay was immunoSEQ multiplex PCR, and TCRdb's table has in-frame clones only and misses some. The sample lists roughly 40,000 clones, roughly four fifths seen once, with around 15% in the top ten. Sequencing used peripheral blood. Receptor source: a human donor in a cohort sampled during active COVID-19. Both conserved end residues are part of each CDR3. The D gene is left open where the match is weak. Only some rows state a clone size, as once, few, many or a class for expanded clones.

d_call: NA
clone_size: NA
cdr3_length: 19
v_call: TRBV7-2
j_call: TRBJ2-7
cdr3_nt: TGTGCCAGCAGCCCCCCCCCTTGGACAACCTCGAGGAGTTCCTACGAGCAGTACTTC
cdr3_aa: CASSPPPWTTSRSSYEQYF

d_call: TRBD1
clone_size: NA
cdr3_length: 15
v_call: TRBV4-2
j_call: TRBJ1-2
cdr3_nt: TGTGCCAGCAGCCAAGGGGACAGTCTTAACTATGGCTACACCTTC
cdr3_aa: CASSQGDSLNYGYTF

d_call: NA
clone_size: NA
cdr3_length: 14
v_call: TRBV10-2
j_call: TRBJ2-7
cdr3_nt: TGCGCCAGCAGTGAGGCCGGGTATTCCTACGAGCAGTACTTC
cdr3_aa: CASSEAGYSYEQYF

d_call: NA
clone_size: once
cdr3_length: 15
v_call: TRBV28
j_call: TRBJ2-1
cdr3_nt: TGTGCCAGCAGTTTCGTCACAGGGCCCTACAATGAGCAGTTCTTC
cdr3_aa: CASSFVTGPYNEQFF

d_call: TRBD1
clone_size: NA
cdr3_length: 16
v_call: TRBV19
j_call: TRBJ1-5
cdr3_nt: TGTGCCAGTAGTACCCGGACAGGGGTGAGCAATCAGCCCCAGCATTTT
cdr3_aa: CASSTRTGVSNQPQHF

d_call: TRBD1
clone_size: NA
cdr3_length: 16
v_call: TRBV24-1
j_call: TRBJ2-7
cdr3_nt: TGTGCCACCAGTGACCAATCGACAGGGAATTCCTACGAGCAGTACTTC
cdr3_aa: CATSDQSTGNSYEQYF

d_call: TRBD2
clone_size: NA
cdr3_length: 14
v_call: TRBV29-1
j_call: TRBJ2-1
cdr3_nt: TGCAGCGCTGGGACTAGCGGATCCTTCAATGAGCAGTTCTTC
cdr3_aa: CSAGTSGSFNEQFF

d_call: NA
clone_size: NA
cdr3_length: 14
v_call: TRBV6-5
j_call: TRBJ1-1
cdr3_nt: TGTGCCAGCAGTTACAACAGGGAAGGCACTGAAGCTTTCTTT
cdr3_aa: CASSYNREGTEAFF

d_call: TRBD2
clone_size: NA
cdr3_length: 15
v_call: TRBV5-1
j_call: TRBJ2-1
cdr3_nt: TGCGCCAGCAGCCCGGCGATAGCGGGGGGCACTGAGCAGTTCTTC
cdr3_aa: CASSPAIAGGTEQFF

d_call: TRBD2
clone_size: few
cdr3_length: 17
v_call: TRBV4-1
j_call: TRBJ2-1
cdr3_nt: TGCGCCAGCAGCCAAGAAGGACTAGCTCAACGAAGGAATGAGCAGTTCTTC
cdr3_aa: CASSQEGLAQRRNEQFF

d_call: NA
clone_size: NA
cdr3_length: 17
v_call: TRBV7-9
j_call: TRBJ2-5
cdr3_nt: TGTGCCAGCAGCTTAGGTGGTCCACTAGTCCCACAAGAGACCCAGTACTTC
cdr3_aa: CASSLGGPLVPQETQYF

d_call: NA
clone_size: few
cdr3_length: 15
v_call: TRBV28
j_call: TRBJ2-7
cdr3_nt: TGTGCCAGCAGTTTATCCGGGTCTGCCACCTACGAGCAGTACTTC
cdr3_aa: CASSLSGSATYEQYF

d_call: NA
clone_size: NA
cdr3_length: 15
v_call: TRBV18
j_call: TRBJ1-4
cdr3_nt: TGTGCCAGCTCACGCTTGGACAGTACTAATGAAAAACTGTTTTTT
cdr3_aa: CASSRLDSTNEKLFF

d_call: NA
clone_size: NA
cdr3_length: 16
v_call: TRBV18
j_call: TRBJ2-2
cdr3_nt: TGTGCCAGCTCACCACGGTCTCGGAGGGGAACCGGGGAGCTGTTTTTT
cdr3_aa: CASSPRSRRGTGELFF

d_call: TRBD2
clone_size: NA
cdr3_length: 15
v_call: TRBV9
j_call: TRBJ2-3
cdr3_nt: TGTGCCAGCAGCGTAGTAGCGGGAGAGGCAGATACGCAGTATTTT
cdr3_aa: CASSVVAGEADTQYF

d_call: NA
clone_size: once
cdr3_length: 12
v_call: TRBV5-4
j_call: TRBJ2-2
cdr3_nt: TGTGCCAGCAGCCGGAACACCGGGGAGCTGTTTTTT
cdr3_aa: CASSRNTGELFF

d_call: TRBD2
clone_size: NA
cdr3_length: 14
v_call: TRBV10-3
j_call: TRBJ2-7
cdr3_nt: TGTGCCATCAGGGGGACTAGCGGGTCCTACGAGCAGTACTTC
cdr3_aa: CAIRGTSGSYEQYF

d_call: TRBD1
clone_size: NA
cdr3_length: 14
v_call: TRBV7-9
j_call: TRBJ1-3
cdr3_nt: TGTGCCAGCAGCCGTCAGGGGGCTGGAAACACCATATATTTT
cdr3_aa: CASSRQGAGNTIYF

d_call: TRBD1
clone_size: NA
cdr3_length: 14
v_call: TRBV6-5
j_call: TRBJ2-3
cdr3_nt: TGTGCCAGCACATACGGGACAGGCGGAGATACGCAGTATTTT
cdr3_aa: CASTYGTGGDTQYF

d_call: NA
clone_size: NA
cdr3_length: 16
v_call: TRBV6-5
j_call: TRBJ2-2
cdr3_nt: TGTGCCAGCAGTTACTCAGGACTAGGGGGCACCGGGGAGCTGTTTTTT
cdr3_aa: CASSYSGLGGTGELFF

d_call: TRBD2
clone_size: NA
cdr3_length: 17
v_call: TRBV7-6
j_call: TRBJ2-5
cdr3_nt: TGTGCCAGCAGCTTAGGGCTAGCGGGAGGGCCCCAAGAGACCCAGTACTTC
cdr3_aa: CASSLGLAGGPQETQYF

d_call: NA
clone_size: NA
cdr3_length: 12
v_call: TRBV6-1
j_call: TRBJ2-7
cdr3_nt: TGTGCCAGCAGTGACAGCTCCTACGAGCAGTACTTC
cdr3_aa: CASSDSSYEQYF

d_call: NA
clone_size: NA
cdr3_length: 16
v_call: TRBV7-8
j_call: TRBJ2-1
cdr3_nt: TGTGCCAGCACCTCCCCGGGAGCCGGAGGACACAATGAGCAGTTCTTC
cdr3_aa: CASTSPGAGGHNEQFF

d_call: NA
clone_size: once
cdr3_length: 14
v_call: TRBV28
j_call: TRBJ2-7
cdr3_nt: TGTGCCAGCAGTGTGACAGGCCCCACCTACGAGCAGTACTTC
cdr3_aa: CASSVTGPTYEQYF

d_call: NA
clone_size: NA
cdr3_length: 14
v_call: TRBV6-5
j_call: TRBJ2-7
cdr3_nt: TGTGCCAGCGGCGCCCGGGGAGCCTCCTACGAGCAGTACTTC
cdr3_aa: CASGARGASYEQYF

d_call: NA
clone_size: NA
cdr3_length: 13
v_call: TRBV7-2
j_call: TRBJ1-2
cdr3_nt: TGTGCCACCTCTTCCGGGTCGGACTATGGCTACACCTTC
cdr3_aa: CATSSGSDYGYTF

d_call: TRBD1
clone_size: NA
cdr3_length: 11
v_call: TRBV29-1
j_call: TRBJ1-2
cdr3_nt: TGCAGCGATCGACAGGGGGATGGCTACACCTTC
cdr3_aa: CSDRQGDGYTF

d_call: TRBD1
clone_size: once
cdr3_length: 15
v_call: TRBV5-1
j_call: TRBJ2-1
cdr3_nt: TGCGCCAGCAGCACGGGACAGGGAATGTTCGATGAGCAGTTCTTC
cdr3_aa: CASSTGQGMFDEQFF

d_call: TRBD2
clone_size: NA
cdr3_length: 16
v_call: TRBV4-3
j_call: TRBJ2-5
cdr3_nt: TGCGCCAGCAGCCAAGATTTGCTAGCGGGAGGAGAGACCCAGTACTTC
cdr3_aa: CASSQDLLAGGETQYF

d_call: NA
clone_size: NA
cdr3_length: 11
v_call: TRBV29-1
j_call: TRBJ2-7
cdr3_nt: TGCAGCGGAGGAAGTTCCTACGAGCAGTACTTC
cdr3_aa: CSGGSSYEQYF

d_call: NA
clone_size: NA
cdr3_length: 16
v_call: TRBV7-9
j_call: TRBJ1-2
cdr3_nt: TGTGCCAGCAGCTTAGCGTTCGGGGTTGAGGAGTATGGCTACACCTTC
cdr3_aa: CASSLAFGVEEYGYTF

d_call: TRBD2
clone_size: NA
cdr3_length: 15
v_call: TRBV9
j_call: TRBJ2-3
cdr3_nt: TGTGCCAGCAGCGTAGAAGGGACTAGTGGGTATACGCAGTATTTT
cdr3_aa: CASSVEGTSGYTQYF

d_call: NA
clone_size: once
cdr3_length: 14
v_call: TRBV14
j_call: TRBJ1-1
cdr3_nt: TGTGCCAGCAGCCAATTTTCAGGGAGGGCTGAAGCTTTCTTT
cdr3_aa: CASSQFSGRAEAFF

d_call: TRBD1
clone_size: few
cdr3_length: 15
v_call: TRBV5-4
j_call: TRBJ2-1
cdr3_nt: TGTGCCAGCACCGGAGGGACAGGGGGGATCAATGAGCAGTTCTTC
cdr3_aa: CASTGGTGGINEQFF

d_call: NA
clone_size: NA
cdr3_length: 15
v_call: TRBV19
j_call: TRBJ2-7
cdr3_nt: TGTGCCAGTAGCCCCCCGGGATCGGGGGCCTACGAGCAGTACTTC
cdr3_aa: CASSPPGSGAYEQYF

d_call: NA
clone_size: few
cdr3_length: 17
v_call: TRBV28
j_call: TRBJ2-7
cdr3_nt: TGTGCCAGCAGTTTAGCGGGTCTGGCAGGGGAGGGGTACGAGCAGTACTTC
cdr3_aa: CASSLAGLAGEGYEQYF

d_call: NA
clone_size: few
cdr3_length: 16
v_call: TRBV6-4
j_call: TRBJ1-5
cdr3_nt: TGTGCCAGCAGTGAGCCGCGGCAGGGCTCTGATCAGCCCCAGCATTTT
cdr3_aa: CASSEPRQGSDQPQHF

d_call: NA
clone_size: NA
cdr3_length: 16
v_call: TRBV10-3
j_call: TRBJ2-3
cdr3_nt: TGTGCCATCAGCGGACAGGAAGGGGGGTCCACAGATACGCAGTATTTT
cdr3_aa: CAISGQEGGSTDTQYF

d_call: TRBD2
clone_size: medium-sized
cdr3_length: 15
v_call: TRBV15
j_call: TRBJ2-1
cdr3_nt: TGTGCCACCAGCAGAGATAGCGGGGGGTACAATGAGCAGTTCTTC
cdr3_aa: CATSRDSGGYNEQFF

d_call: NA
clone_size: NA
cdr3_length: 14
v_call: TRBV6-4
j_call: TRBJ2-2
cdr3_nt: TGTGCCAGCAGTGACACAGCTACCACCGGGGAGCTGTTTTTT
cdr3_aa: CASSDTATTGELFF

d_call: TRBD1
clone_size: NA
cdr3_length: 16
v_call: TRBV11-3
j_call: TRBJ1-1
cdr3_nt: TGTGCCAGCATCCCAACTATGACAGGGCGAAACACTGAAGCTTTCTTT
cdr3_aa: CASIPTMTGRNTEAFF

d_call: NA
clone_size: once
cdr3_length: 14
v_call: TRBV19
j_call: TRBJ1-2
cdr3_nt: TGTGCCAGTAGTATCTGGGGGGACCCCGGGGGCTACACCTTC
cdr3_aa: CASSIWGDPGGYTF

d_call: NA
clone_size: NA
cdr3_length: 17
v_call: TRBV14
j_call: TRBJ1-1
cdr3_nt: TGTGCCAGCAGCCAATCTCGCGCCACGGGGATGACGTTTGAAGCTTTCTTT
cdr3_aa: CASSQSRATGMTFEAFF

d_call: NA
clone_size: NA
cdr3_length: 14
v_call: TRBV14
j_call: TRBJ1-4
cdr3_nt: TGTGCCAGCAGCCAACGTATAGCTAATGAAAAACTGTTTTTT
cdr3_aa: CASSQRIANEKLFF

d_call: TRBD2
clone_size: NA
cdr3_length: 16
v_call: TRBV24-1
j_call: TRBJ2-3
cdr3_nt: TGTGCCACCAGTGAGTCAGCGGGAGGGATTTCCGATACGCAGTATTTT
cdr3_aa: CATSESAGGISDTQYF

d_call: TRBD1
clone_size: NA
cdr3_length: 16
v_call: TRBV5-1
j_call: TRBJ1-6
cdr3_nt: TGCGCCAGCAGCTCGACAGGGGGCGGTAATAATTCACCCCTCCACTTT
cdr3_aa: CASSSTGGGNNSPLHF

d_call: NA
clone_size: few
cdr3_length: 15
v_call: TRBV4-3
j_call: TRBJ1-4
cdr3_nt: TGCGCCAGCAGCCAAGATAAGACAGGTCGGGAAAAACTGTTTTTT
cdr3_aa: CASSQDKTGREKLFF

d_call: TRBD2
clone_size: NA
cdr3_length: 16
v_call: TRBV9
j_call: TRBJ2-5
cdr3_nt: TGTGCCAGCAGCGTAGCTATTAGCGGGGGACAAGAGACCCAGTACTTC
cdr3_aa: CASSVAISGGQETQYF

d_call: NA
clone_size: NA
cdr3_length: 19
v_call: TRBV7-9
j_call: TRBJ1-6
cdr3_nt: TGTGCCAGCAGCTTAGATCCCGGACAGTCGGGCTCCTATAATTCACCCCTCCACTTT
cdr3_aa: CASSLDPGQSGSYNSPLHF

d_call: NA
clone_size: NA
cdr3_length: 16
v_call: TRBV18
j_call: TRBJ1-3
cdr3_nt: TGTGCCAGCTCACCACAACAGGCTAACTCTGGAAACACCATATATTTT
cdr3_aa: CASSPQQANSGNTIYF

d_call: NA
clone_size: NA
cdr3_length: 13
v_call: TRBV28
j_call: TRBJ1-2
cdr3_nt: TGTGCCAGCAGTTTAAGTCAGAACTATGGCTACACCTTC
cdr3_aa: CASSLSQNYGYTF

d_call: TRBD1
clone_size: NA
cdr3_length: 15
v_call: TRBV5-4
j_call: TRBJ2-5
cdr3_nt: TGTGCCAGCAGCCCCGGGACAGGGGGCCGAGAGACCCAGTACTTC
cdr3_aa: CASSPGTGGRETQYF

d_call: NA
clone_size: NA
cdr3_length: 12
v_call: TRBV12-3/TRBV12-4
j_call: TRBJ1-1
cdr3_nt: TGTGCCAGCCACGCAGGGAACACTGAAGCTTTCTTT
cdr3_aa: CASHAGNTEAFF

d_call: NA
clone_size: NA
cdr3_length: 14
v_call: TRBV7-2
j_call: TRBJ1-1
cdr3_nt: TGTGCCAGCAGCTTAGCACAGGGGAACACTGAAGCTTTCTTT
cdr3_aa: CASSLAQGNTEAFF

d_call: NA
clone_size: NA
cdr3_length: 15
v_call: TRBV5-1
j_call: TRBJ1-1
cdr3_nt: TGCGCCAGCAGCTTGGCCGGGGAGATGAGCACTGAAGCTTTCTTT
cdr3_aa: CASSLAGEMSTEAFF

d_call: TRBD1
clone_size: NA
cdr3_length: 15
v_call: TRBV5-6
j_call: TRBJ1-2
cdr3_nt: TGTGCCAGCAGCGGGAAGGACAGGGGGCGGGATGGCTACACCTTC
cdr3_aa: CASSGKDRGRDGYTF

d_call: TRBD1
clone_size: NA
cdr3_length: 14
v_call: TRBV14
j_call: TRBJ2-4
cdr3_nt: TGTGCCAGCAGCCATCAGGGGGCGGGGAACATTCAGTACTTC
cdr3_aa: CASSHQGAGNIQYF